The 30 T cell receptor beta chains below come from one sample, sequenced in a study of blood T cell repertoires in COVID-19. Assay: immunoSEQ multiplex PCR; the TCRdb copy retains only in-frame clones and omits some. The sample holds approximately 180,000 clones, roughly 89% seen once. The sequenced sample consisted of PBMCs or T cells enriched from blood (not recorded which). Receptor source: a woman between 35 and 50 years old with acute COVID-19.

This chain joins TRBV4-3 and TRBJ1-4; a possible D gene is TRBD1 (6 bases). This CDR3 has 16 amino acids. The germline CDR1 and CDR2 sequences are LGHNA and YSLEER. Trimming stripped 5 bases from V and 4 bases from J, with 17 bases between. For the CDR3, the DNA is TGCGCCAGCAGCGAGGAGACAGGCCGCGGTAATGAAAAACTGTTTTTT. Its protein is CASSEETGRGNEKLFF.

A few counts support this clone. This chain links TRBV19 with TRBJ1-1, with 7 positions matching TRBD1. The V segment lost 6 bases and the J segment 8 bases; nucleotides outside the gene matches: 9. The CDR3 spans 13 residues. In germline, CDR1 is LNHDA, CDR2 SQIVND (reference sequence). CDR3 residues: CASRAAQGQEAFF. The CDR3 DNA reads TGTGCCAGTAGAGCAGCCCAGGGACAGGAAGCTTTCTTT.

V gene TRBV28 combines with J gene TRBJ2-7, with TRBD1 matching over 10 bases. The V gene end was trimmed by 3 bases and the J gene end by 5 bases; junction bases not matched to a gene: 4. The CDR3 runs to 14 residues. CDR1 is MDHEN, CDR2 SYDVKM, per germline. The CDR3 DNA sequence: TGTGCCAGCAGTTTGGGGGGGACAGGGGACGAGCAGTACTTC. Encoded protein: CASSLGGTGDEQYF.

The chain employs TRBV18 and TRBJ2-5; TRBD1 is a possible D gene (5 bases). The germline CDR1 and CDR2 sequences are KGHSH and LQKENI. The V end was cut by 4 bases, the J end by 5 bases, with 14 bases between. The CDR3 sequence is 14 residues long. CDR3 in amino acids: CASSRTTESETQYF. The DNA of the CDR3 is TGTGCCAGCTCACGGACGACAGAATCGGAGACCCAGTACTTC.

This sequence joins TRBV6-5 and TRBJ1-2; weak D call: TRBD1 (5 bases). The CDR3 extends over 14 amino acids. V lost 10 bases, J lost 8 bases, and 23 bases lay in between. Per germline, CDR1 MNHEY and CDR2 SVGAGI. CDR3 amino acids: CAIRSGAAGFGYTF. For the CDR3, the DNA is TGTGCCATTAGGAGCGGGGCCGCGGGCTTCGGCTACACCTTC.

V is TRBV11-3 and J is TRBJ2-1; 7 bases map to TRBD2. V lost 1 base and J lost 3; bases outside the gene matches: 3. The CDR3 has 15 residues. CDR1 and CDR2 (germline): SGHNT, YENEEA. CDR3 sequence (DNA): TGTGCCAGCAGCTTAGGGCGCGGGGGCTACAATGAGCAGTTCTTC. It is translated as CASSLGRGGYNEQFF.

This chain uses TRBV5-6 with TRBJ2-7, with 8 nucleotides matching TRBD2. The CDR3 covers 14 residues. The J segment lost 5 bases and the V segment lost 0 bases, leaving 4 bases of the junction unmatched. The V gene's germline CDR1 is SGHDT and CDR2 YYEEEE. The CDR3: CASSLGGTSHEQYF. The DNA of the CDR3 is TGTGCCAGCAGCTTGGGGGGGACTAGTCACGAGCAGTACTTC.

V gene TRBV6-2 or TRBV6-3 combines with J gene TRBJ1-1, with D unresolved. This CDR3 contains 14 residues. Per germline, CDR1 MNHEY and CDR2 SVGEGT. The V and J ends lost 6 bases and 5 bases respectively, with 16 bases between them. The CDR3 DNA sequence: TGTGCCAGCAGCTTAGGCCCCGGCGGGACTGAAGCTTTCTTT. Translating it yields CASSLGPGGTEAFF.

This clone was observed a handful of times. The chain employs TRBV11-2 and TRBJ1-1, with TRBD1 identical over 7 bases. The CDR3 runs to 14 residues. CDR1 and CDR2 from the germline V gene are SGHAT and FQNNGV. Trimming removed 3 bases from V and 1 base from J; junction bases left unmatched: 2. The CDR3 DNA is TGTGCCAGCAGCTTCGAGGGGGCGAACACTGAAGCTTTCTTT. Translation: CASSFEGANTEAFF.

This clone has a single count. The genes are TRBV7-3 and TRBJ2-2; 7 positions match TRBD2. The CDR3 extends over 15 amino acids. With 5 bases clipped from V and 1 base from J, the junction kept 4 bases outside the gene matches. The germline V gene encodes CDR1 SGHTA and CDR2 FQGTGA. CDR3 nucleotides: TGTGCCAGCAGCAACGGCGGGGGGAACACCGGGGAGCTGTTTTTT. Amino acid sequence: CASSNGGGNTGELFF.

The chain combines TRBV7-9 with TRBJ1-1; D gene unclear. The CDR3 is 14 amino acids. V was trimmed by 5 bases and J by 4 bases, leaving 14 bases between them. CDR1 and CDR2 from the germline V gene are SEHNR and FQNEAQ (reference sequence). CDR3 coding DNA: TGTGCCAGCAGCAAAGGCGGAGGGTTCACTGAAGCTTTCTTT. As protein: CASSKGGGFTEAFF.

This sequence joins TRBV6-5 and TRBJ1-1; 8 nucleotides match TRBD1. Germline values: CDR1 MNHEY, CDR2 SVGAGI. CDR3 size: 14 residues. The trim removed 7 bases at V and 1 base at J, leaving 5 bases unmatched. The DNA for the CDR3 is TGTGCCAGCACTATGGACAGGGCGAACACTGAAGCTTTCTTT. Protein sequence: CASTMDRANTEAFF.

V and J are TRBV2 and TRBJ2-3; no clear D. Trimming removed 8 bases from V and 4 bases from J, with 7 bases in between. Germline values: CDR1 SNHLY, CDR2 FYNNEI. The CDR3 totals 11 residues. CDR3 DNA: TGTGCCAGCGGTTTAGCAGATACGCAGTATTTT. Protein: CASGLADTQYF. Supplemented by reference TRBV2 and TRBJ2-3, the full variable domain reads EPEVTQTPSHQVTQMGQEVILRCVPISNHLYFYWYRQILGQKVEFLVSFYNNEISEKSEIFDDQFSVERPDGSNFTLKIRSTKLEDSAMYFCASGLADTQYFGPGTRLTVL.

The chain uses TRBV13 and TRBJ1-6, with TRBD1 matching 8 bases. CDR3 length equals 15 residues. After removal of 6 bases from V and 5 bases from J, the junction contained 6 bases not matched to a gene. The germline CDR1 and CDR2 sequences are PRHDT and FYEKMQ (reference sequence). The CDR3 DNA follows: TGTGCCAGCAGGGGGGGACAGGATAATAATTCACCCCTCCACTTT. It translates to CASRGGQDNNSPLHF.

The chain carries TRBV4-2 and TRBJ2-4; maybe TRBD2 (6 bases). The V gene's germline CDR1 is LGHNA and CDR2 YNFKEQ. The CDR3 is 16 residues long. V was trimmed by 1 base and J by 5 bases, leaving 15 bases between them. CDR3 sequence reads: CASSQGSRESQNIQYF. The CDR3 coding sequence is TGTGCCAGCAGCCAAGGGTCTCGGGAGAGTCAAAACATTCAGTACTTC.

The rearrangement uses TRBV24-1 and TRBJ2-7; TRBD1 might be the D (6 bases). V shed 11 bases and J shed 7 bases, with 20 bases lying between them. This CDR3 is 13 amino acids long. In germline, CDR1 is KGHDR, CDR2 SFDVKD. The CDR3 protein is CANHGTSEREQYF. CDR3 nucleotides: TGTGCCAACCACGGGACATCAGAGAGGGAGCAGTACTTC.

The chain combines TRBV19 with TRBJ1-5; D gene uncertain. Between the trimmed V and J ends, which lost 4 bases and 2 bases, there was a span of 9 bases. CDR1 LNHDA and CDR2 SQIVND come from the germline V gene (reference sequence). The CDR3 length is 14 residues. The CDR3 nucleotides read TGTGCCAGTAGTACCCTCGGTGGCAATCAGCCCCAGCATTTT. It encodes CASSTLGGNQPQHF.

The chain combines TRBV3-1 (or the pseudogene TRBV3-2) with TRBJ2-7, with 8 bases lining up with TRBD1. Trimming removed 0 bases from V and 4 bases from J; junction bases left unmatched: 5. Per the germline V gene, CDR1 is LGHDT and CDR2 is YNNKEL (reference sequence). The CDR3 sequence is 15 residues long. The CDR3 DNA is TGTGCCAGCAGCCAAGATTGGACAGGGTTGTACGAGCAGTACTTC. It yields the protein CASSQDWTGLYEQYF.

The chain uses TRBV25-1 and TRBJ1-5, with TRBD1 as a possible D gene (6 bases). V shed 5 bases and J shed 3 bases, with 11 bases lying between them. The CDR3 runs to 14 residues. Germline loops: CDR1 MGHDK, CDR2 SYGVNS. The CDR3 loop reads CASSPTGTNQPQHF. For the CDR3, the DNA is TGTGCCAGCAGTCCGACAGGAACCAATCAGCCCCAGCATTTT.

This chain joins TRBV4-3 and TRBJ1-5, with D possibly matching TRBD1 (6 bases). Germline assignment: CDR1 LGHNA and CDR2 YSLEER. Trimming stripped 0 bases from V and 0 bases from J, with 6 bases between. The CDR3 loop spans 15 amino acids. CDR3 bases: TGCGCCAGCAGCCAAGACAGGGGTAGCAATCAGCCCCAGCATTTT. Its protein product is CASSQDRGSNQPQHF.

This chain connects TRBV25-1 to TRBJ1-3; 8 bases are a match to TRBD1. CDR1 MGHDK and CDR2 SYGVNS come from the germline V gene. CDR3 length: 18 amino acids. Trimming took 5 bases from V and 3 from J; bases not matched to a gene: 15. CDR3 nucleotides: TGTGCCAGCAGTCATGGACAGGGTGGATTGGGCTTTGGAAACACCATATATTTT. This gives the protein CASSHGQGGLGFGNTIYF.

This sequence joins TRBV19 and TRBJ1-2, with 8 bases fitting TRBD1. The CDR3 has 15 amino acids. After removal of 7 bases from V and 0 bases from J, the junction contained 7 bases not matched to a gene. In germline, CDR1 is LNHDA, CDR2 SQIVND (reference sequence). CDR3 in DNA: TGTGCCAGTATGGACAGGGCCGGGGCTAACTATGGCTACACCTTC. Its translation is CASMDRAGANYGYTF.

The CDR3 DNA is TGTGCCAGCAGTTTATATCCAGGGTTGAACACTGAAGCTTTCTTT. Translated, it gives CASSLYPGLNTEAFF. The chain employs TRBV27 and TRBJ1-1, with D tentatively TRBD1 (5 bases). The CDR3 consists of 15 residues. Trimming removed 1 base at V and 0 bases at J, with 9 bases between. Germline CDR1 is MNHEY and CDR2 is SMNVEV (reference sequence).

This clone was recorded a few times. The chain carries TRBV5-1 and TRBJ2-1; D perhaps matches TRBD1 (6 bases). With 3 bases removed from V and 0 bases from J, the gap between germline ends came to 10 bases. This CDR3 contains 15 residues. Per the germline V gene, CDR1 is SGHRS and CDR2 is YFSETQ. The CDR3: CASSSGQSSYNEQFF. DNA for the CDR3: TGCGCCAGCAGCTCAGGACAGAGCTCCTACAATGAGCAGTTCTTC.

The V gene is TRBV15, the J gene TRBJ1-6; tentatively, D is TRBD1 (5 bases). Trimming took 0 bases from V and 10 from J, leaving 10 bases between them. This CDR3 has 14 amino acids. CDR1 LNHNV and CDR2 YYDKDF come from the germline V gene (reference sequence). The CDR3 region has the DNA TGTGCCACCAGCAGAGATGTAAGGGGATCACCCCTCCACTTT. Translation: CATSRDVRGSPLHF.

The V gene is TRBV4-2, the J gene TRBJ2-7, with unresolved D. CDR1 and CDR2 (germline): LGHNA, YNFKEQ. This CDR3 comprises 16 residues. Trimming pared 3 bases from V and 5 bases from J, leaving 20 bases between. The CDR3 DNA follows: TGTGCCAGCAGCCATCATGGTTTTGGGTCGAGGAACGAGCAGTACTTC. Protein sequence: CASSHHGFGSRNEQYF.

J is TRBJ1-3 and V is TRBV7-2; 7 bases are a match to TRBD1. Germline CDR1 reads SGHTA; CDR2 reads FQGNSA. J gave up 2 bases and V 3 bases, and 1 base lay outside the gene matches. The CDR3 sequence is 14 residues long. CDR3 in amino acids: CASSLGQPGNTIYF. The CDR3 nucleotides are TGTGCCAGCAGCTTGGGACAGCCTGGAAACACCATATATTTT. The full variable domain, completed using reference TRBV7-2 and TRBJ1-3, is GAGVSQSPSNKVTEKGKDVELRCDPISGHTALYWYRQSLGQGLEFLIYFQGNSAPDKSGLPSDRFSAERTGGSVSTLTIQRTQQEDSAVYLCASSLGQPGNTIYFGEGSWLTVV.

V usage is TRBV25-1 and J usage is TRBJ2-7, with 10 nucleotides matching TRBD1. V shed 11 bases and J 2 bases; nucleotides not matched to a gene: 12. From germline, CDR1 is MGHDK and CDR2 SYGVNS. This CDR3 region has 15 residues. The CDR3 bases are TGTGCCGCACGACAGGGGGCTGTATGGGCCTACGAGCAGTACTTC. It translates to CAARQGAVWAYEQYF.

The CDR3 here is CASRTGFYGYTF. CDR3 nucleotide sequence: TGTGCCAGCAGAACGGGATTTTATGGCTACACCTTC. The chain employs TRBV6-5 and TRBJ1-2; no firm D call. CDR1 and CDR2 (germline): MNHEY, SVGAGI. V lost 6 bases to trimming and J lost 5 bases, with 10 bases between them. The CDR3 extends over 12 amino acids.

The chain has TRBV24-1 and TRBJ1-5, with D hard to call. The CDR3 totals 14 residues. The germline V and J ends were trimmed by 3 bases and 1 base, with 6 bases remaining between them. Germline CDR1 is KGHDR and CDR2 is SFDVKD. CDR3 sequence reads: CATSDGGSNQPQHF. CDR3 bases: TGTGCCACCAGTGATGGTGGCAGCAATCAGCCCCAGCATTTT.